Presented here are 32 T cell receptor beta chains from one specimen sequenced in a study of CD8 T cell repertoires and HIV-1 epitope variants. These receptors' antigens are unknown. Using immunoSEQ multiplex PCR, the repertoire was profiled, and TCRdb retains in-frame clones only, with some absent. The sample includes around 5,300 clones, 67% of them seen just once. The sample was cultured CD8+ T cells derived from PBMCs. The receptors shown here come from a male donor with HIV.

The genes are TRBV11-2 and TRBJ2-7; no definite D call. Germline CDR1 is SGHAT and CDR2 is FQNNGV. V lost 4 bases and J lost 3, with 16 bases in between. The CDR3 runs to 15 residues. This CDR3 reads CASSSPAGWVYEQYF. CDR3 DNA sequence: TGTGCCAGCAGCTCACCCGCCGGGTGGGTCTACGAGCAGTACTTC.

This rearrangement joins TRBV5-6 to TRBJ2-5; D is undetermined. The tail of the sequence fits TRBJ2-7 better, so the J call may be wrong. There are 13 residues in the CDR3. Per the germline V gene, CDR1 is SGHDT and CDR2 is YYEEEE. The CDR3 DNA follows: TGTGCCAGCAGCTCGTTACATCTATACGAGCAGTACTTC. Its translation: CASSSLHLYEQYF.

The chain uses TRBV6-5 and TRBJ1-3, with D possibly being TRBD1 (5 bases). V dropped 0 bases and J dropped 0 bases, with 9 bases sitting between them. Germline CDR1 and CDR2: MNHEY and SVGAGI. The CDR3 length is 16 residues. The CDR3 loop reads CASSYSQGSSGNTIYF. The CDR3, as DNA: TGTGCCAGCAGTTACTCCCAGGGAAGCTCTGGAAACACCATATATTTT.

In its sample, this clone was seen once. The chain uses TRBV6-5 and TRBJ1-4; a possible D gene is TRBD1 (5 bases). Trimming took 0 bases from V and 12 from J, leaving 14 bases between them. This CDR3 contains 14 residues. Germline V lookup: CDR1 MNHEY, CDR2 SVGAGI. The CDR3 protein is CASSYSPYGRELFF. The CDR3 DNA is TGTGCCAGCAGTTACTCGCCTTACGGCAGGGAACTGTTTTTT.

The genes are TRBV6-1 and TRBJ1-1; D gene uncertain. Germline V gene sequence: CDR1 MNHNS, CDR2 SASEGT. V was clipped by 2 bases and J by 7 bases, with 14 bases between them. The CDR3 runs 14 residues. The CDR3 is CASSEWVGDFEAFF. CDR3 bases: TGTGCCAGCAGTGAATGGGTCGGAGATTTTGAAGCTTTCTTT.

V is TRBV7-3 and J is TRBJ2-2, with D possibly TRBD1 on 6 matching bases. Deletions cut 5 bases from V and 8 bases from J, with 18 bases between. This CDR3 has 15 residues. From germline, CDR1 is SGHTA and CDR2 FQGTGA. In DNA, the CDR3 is TGTGCCAGCAGCCCCACGGACAGCCCTAGGGGGGAGCTGTTTTTT. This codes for CASSPTDSPRGELFF.

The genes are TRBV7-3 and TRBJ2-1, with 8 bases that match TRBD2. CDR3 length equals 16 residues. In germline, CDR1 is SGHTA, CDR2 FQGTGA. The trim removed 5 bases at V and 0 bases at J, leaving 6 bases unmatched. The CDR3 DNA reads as TGTGCCAGCAGCCCCGTTGCGGGGGGCTCCTACAATGAGCAGTTCTTC. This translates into CASSPVAGGSYNEQFF. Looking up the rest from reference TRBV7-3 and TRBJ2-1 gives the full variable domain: GAGVSQTPSNKVTEKGKYVELRCDPISGHTALYWYRQSLGQGPEFLIYFQGTGAADDSGLPNDRFFAVRPEGSVSTLKIQRTERGDSAVYLCASSPVAGGSYNEQFFGPGTRLTVL.

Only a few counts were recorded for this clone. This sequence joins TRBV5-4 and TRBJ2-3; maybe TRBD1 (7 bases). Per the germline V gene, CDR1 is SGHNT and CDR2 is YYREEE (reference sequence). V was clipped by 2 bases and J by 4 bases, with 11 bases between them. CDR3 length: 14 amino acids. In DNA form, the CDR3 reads TGTGCCAGCAGCTTCGGAGGGGGCGCAGATACGCAGTATTTT. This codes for CASSFGGGADTQYF. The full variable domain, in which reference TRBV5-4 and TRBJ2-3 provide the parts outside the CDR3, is ETGVTQSPTHLIKTRGQQVTLRCSSQSGHNTVSWYQQALGQGPQFIFQYYREEENGRGNFPPRFSGLQFPNYSSELNVNALELDDSALYLCASSFGGGADTQYFGPGTRLTVL.

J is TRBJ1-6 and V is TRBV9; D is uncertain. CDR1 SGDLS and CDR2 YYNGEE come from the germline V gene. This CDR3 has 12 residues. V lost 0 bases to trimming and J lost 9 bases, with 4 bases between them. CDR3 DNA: TGTGCCAGCAGCGTAGGCGGTTCACCCCTCCACTTT. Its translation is CASSVGGSPLHF. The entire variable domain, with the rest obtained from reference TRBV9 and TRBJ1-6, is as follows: DSGVTQTPKHLITATGQRVTLRCSPRSGDLSVYWYQQSLDQGLQFLIQYYNGEERAKGNILERFSAQQFPDLHSELNLSSLELGDSALYFCASSVGGSPLHFGNGTRLTVT.

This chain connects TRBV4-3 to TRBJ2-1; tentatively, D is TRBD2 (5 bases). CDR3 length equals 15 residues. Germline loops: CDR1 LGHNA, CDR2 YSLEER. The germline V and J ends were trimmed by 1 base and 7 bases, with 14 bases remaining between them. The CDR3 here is CASSQVGSGLNEQFF. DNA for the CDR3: TGCGCCAGCAGCCAAGTAGGTTCGGGGTTAAATGAGCAGTTCTTC.

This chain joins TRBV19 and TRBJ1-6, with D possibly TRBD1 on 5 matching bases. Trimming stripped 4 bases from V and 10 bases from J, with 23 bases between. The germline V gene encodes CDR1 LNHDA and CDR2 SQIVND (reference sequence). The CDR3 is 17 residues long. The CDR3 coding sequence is TGTGCCAGTAGTACCGGAACCGGGGACTACTCCTACTCACCCCTCCACTTT. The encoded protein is CASSTGTGDYSYSPLHF. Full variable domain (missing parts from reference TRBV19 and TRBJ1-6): DGGITQSPKYLFRKEGQNVTLSCEQNLNHDAMYWYRQDPGQGLRLIYYSQIVNDFQKGDIAEGYSVSREKKESFPLTVTSAQKNPTAFYLCASSTGTGDYSYSPLHFGNGTRLTVT.

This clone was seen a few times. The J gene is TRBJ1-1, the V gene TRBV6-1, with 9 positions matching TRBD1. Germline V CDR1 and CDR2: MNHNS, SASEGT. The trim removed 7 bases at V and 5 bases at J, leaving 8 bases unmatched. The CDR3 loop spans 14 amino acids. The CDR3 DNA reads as TGTGCCAGCATCAGGGGACAGGGACCTACTGAAGCTTTCTTT. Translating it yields CASIRGQGPTEAFF.

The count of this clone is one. The CDR3 nucleotides are TGTGCCAGCACCTTAGTATCTGGGGCCAACGTCCTGACTTTC. It codes for CASTLVSGANVLTF. V is TRBV6-5 and J is TRBJ2-6; D ambiguous. The CDR3 consists of 14 residues. V was clipped by 7 bases and J by 1 base, with 8 bases between them. Germline assignment: CDR1 MNHEY and CDR2 SVGAGI.

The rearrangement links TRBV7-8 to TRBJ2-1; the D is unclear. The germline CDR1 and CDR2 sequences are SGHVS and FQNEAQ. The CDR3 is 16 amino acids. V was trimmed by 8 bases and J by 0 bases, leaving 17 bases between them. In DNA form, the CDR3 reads TGTGCCAGCCAGTCCTCCCCCGGCAGCTCCTACAATGAGCAGTTCTTC. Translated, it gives CASQSSPGSSYNEQFF.

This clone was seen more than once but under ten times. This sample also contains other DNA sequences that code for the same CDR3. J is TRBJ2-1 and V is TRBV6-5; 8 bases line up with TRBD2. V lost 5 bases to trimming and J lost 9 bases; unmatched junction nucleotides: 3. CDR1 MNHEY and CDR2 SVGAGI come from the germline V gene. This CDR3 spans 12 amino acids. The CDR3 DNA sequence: TGTGCCAGCAGTCCCGGGGGGGGTGAGCAGTTCTTC. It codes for CASSPGGGEQFF.

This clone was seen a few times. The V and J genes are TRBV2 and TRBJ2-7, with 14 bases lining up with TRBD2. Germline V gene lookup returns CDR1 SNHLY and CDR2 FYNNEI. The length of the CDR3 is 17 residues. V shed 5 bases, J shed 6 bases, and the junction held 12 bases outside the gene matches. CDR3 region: CASSTGLAGVGASEQYF. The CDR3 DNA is TGTGCCAGCAGTACGGGACTAGCGGGAGTGGGCGCCTCCGAGCAGTACTTC.

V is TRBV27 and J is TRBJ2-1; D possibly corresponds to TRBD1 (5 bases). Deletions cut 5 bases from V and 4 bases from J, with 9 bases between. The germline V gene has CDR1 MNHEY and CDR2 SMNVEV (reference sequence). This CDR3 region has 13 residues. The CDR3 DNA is TGTGCCAGCAGTCCTCAGGGTTACAATGAGCAGTTCTTC. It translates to CASSPQGYNEQFF.

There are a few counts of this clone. The CDR3 is CASSLSRTDQPQHF. The DNA of the CDR3 is TGTGCCAGCAGTTTGTCAAGGACGGATCAGCCCCAGCATTTT. The chain is built from TRBV11-2 and TRBJ1-5, with D unresolved. This CDR3 has 14 residues. Trimming stripped 6 bases from V and 5 bases from J, with 14 bases between. CDR1 SGHAT and CDR2 FQNNGV come from the germline V gene.

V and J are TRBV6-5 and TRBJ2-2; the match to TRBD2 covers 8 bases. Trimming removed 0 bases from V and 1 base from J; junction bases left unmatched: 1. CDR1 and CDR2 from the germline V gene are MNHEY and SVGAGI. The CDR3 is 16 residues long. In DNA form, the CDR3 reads TGTGCCAGCAGTTACTCGGCGGGGGGGAACACCGGGGAGCTGTTTTTT. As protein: CASSYSAGGNTGELFF.

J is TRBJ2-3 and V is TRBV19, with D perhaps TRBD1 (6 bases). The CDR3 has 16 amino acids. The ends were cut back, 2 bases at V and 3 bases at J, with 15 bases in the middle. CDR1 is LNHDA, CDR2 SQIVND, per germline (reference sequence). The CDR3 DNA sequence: TGTGCCAGTAGTATATTATCAGGGGCGAATACAGATACGCAGTATTTT. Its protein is CASSILSGANTDTQYF. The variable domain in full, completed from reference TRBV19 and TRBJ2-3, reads DGGITQSPKYLFRKEGQNVTLSCEQNLNHDAMYWYRQDPGQGLRLIYYSQIVNDFQKGDIAEGYSVSREKKESFPLTVTSAQKNPTAFYLCASSILSGANTDTQYFGPGTRLTVL.

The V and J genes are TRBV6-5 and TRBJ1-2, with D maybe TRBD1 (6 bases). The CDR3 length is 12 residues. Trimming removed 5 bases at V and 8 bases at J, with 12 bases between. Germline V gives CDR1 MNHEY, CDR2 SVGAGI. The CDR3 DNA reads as TGTGCCAGCAGTACTCCGGGGGGCGGCTACACCTTC. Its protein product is CASSTPGGGYTF.

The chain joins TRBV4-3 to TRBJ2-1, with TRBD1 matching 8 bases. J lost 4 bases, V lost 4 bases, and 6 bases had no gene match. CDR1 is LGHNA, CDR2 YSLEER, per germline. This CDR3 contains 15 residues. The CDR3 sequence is CASSLGQGAYNEQFF. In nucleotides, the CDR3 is TGCGCCAGCAGCCTCGGACAGGGAGCATACAATGAGCAGTTCTTC.

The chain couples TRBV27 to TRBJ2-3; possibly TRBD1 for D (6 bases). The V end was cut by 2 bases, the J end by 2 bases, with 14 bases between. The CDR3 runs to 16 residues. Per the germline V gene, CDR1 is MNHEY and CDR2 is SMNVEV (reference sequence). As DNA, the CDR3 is TGTGCCAGCAGTTTAGGTGGGGGCGCGGACACAGATACGCAGTATTTT. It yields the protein CASSLGGGADTDTQYF.

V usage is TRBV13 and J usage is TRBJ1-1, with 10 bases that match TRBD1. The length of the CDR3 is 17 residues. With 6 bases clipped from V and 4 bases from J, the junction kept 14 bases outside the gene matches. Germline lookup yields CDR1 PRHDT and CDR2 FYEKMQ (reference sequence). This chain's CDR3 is CASSSPGTGVISTEAFF. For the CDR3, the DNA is TGTGCCAGCAGTTCCCCCGGGACAGGGGTGATTTCCACTGAAGCTTTCTTT.

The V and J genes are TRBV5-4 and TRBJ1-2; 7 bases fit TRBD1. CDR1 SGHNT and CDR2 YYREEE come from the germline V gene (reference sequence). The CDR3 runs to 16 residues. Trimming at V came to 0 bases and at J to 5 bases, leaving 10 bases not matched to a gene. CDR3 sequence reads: CASSLDDDGQDYGYTF. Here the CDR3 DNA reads TGTGCCAGCAGCTTGGACGATGACGGACAGGATTATGGCTACACCTTC.

CDR3 nucleotides: TGTGCCAGCAGCTATGGGAGGCTAGAATATAGCGACACCGGGGAGCTGTTTTTT. Translated: CASSYGRLEYSDTGELFF. The V and J genes are TRBV5-6 and TRBJ2-2, with TRBD2 as a possible D gene (6 bases). The CDR3 has 18 amino acids. V lost 3 bases, J lost 3 bases, and 21 bases lay in between. CDR1 SGHDT and CDR2 YYEEEE come from the germline V gene.

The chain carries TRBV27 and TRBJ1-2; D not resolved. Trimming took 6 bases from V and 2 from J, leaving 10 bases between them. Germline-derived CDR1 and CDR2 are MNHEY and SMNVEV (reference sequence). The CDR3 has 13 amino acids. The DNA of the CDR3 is TGTGCCAGCAGCCAGCCGGGAAACTATGGCTACACCTTC. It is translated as CASSQPGNYGYTF.

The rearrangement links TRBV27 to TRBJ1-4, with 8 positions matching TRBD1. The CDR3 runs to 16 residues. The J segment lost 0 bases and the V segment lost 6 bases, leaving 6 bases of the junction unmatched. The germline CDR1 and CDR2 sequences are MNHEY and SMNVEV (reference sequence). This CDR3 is CASRLQGGATNEKLFF. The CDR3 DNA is TGTGCCAGCAGGCTACAGGGGGGAGCAACTAATGAAAAACTGTTTTTT.

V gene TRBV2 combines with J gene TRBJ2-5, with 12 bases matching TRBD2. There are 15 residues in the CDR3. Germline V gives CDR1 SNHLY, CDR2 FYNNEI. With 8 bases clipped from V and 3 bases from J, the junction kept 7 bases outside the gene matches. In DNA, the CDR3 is TGTGCCAGCCGGTCGACTAGCGGGGGAGAAGAGACCCAGTACTTC. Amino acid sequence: CASRSTSGGEETQYF.

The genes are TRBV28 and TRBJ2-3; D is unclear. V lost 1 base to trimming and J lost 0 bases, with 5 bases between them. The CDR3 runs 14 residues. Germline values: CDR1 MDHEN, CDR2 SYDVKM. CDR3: CASSLSTSTDTQYF. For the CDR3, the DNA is TGTGCCAGCAGTTTATCGACTAGCACAGATACGCAGTATTTT.

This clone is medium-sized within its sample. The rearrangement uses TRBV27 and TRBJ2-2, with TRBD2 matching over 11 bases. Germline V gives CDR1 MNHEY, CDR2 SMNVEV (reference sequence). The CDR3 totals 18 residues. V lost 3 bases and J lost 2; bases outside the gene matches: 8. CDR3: CASSFTTSGNLNTGELFF. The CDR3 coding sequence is TGTGCCAGCAGTTTTACGACTAGCGGGAACTTAAACACCGGGGAGCTGTTTTTT.

The CDR3 DNA reads TGTGCCAGCAGTCCAGACATGCCGAGCTCCTATAATTCACCCCTCCACTTT. It yields the protein CASSPDMPSSYNSPLHF. The chain links TRBV2 to TRBJ1-6; D gene unclear. Germline V lookup: CDR1 SNHLY, CDR2 FYNNEI. The CDR3 is 17 residues long. V was trimmed by 5 bases and J by 0 bases, leaving 14 bases between them.